The 28 T cell receptor beta chains below all came from one sample that was sequenced in a study of shared clonotypes between healthy human individuals. Some clones are missing from TCRdb's copy, which holds only in-frame ones; the method was immunoSEQ multiplex PCR. The sample holds roughly 1 million clones, 78% seen once. Sequencing used memory CD4+ T cells from PBMCs. Noted subset: CD45RA-negative fraction. The receptor set was obtained from a man younger than 35 in good health. Some clones in this sample may be carry-over from other donors' samples.

The table lists this clone with a few counts. The chain links TRBV5-1 to TRBJ1-2; the D gene is possibly TRBD1 (6 bases). The V end was cut by 4 bases, the J end by 2 bases, with 15 bases between. This CDR3 spans 15 amino acids. Germline V gene lookup returns CDR1 SGHRS and CDR2 YFSETQ. The CDR3 loop reads CASSTSGAQNYGYTF. In DNA, the CDR3 is TGCGCCAGCAGCACCTCAGGGGCGCAGAACTATGGCTACACCTTC.

The V gene is TRBV5-1, the J gene TRBJ2-1, with 8 nucleotides matching TRBD2. The CDR3 loop spans 17 amino acids. V gave up 1 base and J gave up 3 bases; unmatched junction bases: 9. CDR1 is SGHRS and CDR2 is YFSETQ in the germline V gene. The CDR3: CASSLREASGYYNEQFF. CDR3 sequence (DNA): TGCGCCAGCAGCTTGAGGGAGGCTAGCGGGTACTACAATGAGCAGTTCTTC.

This chain links TRBV5-1 with TRBJ2-1; the D gene is possibly TRBD1 (6 bases). Germline lookup yields CDR1 SGHRS and CDR2 YFSETQ. V was cut by 1 base and J by 12 bases, with 17 bases left in between. This CDR3 has 14 residues. The CDR3 protein is CASSLWGQELGQFF. CDR3 sequence (DNA): TGCGCCAGCAGCTTGTGGGGACAAGAATTGGGGCAGTTCTTC. Using reference TRBV5-1 and TRBJ2-1 for the parts outside the CDR3, the full variable domain is KAGVTQTPRYLIKTRGQQVTLSCSPISGHRSVSWYQQTPGQGLQFLFEYFSETQRNKGNFPGRFSGRQFSNSRSEMNVSTLELGDSALYLCASSLWGQELGQFFGPGTRLTVL.

This clone was recorded a few times. V and J are TRBV4-3 and TRBJ1-5; D gene unclear. This CDR3 region has 15 residues. V was cut by 4 bases and J by 5 bases, with 15 bases left in between. CDR1 LGHNA and CDR2 YSLEER come from the germline V gene. Here the CDR3 DNA reads TGCGCCAGCAGCCCCCGAGTGAGGGCCGATCAGCCCCAGCATTTT. Translated: CASSPRVRADQPQHF.

This clone was seen ten or more times. The chain has TRBV4-2 and TRBJ2-7; 10 positions agree with TRBD2. The J segment lost 4 bases and the V segment lost 3 bases, leaving 6 bases of the junction unmatched. The CDR3 runs to 15 residues. Germline CDR1 and CDR2: LGHNA and YNFKEQ. The CDR3 sequence is CASSHSLAGVYEQYF. The CDR3 DNA is TGTGCCAGCAGCCACTCTCTAGCGGGAGTGTACGAGCAGTACTTC.

The chain has TRBV10-3 and TRBJ1-2; D is undetermined. Germline V gene data show CDR1 as ENHRY and CDR2 as SYGVKD. Trimming shortened V by 3 bases and J by 6 bases, and 11 bases separated the two germline ends. The CDR3 spans 13 residues. DNA of the CDR3: TGTGCCATCAGTGACTTCGGGCAGGATGGCTACACCTTC. Its translation: CAISDFGQDGYTF.

V gene TRBV4-1 combines with J gene TRBJ1-2; D is possibly TRBD1 (5 bases). Trimming shortened V by 2 bases and J by 7 bases, and 14 bases separated the two germline ends. The CDR3 runs 14 residues. Germline values: CDR1 MGHRA, CDR2 YSYEKL. The DNA for the CDR3 is TGCGCCAGCAGCCAACCCGACAGCTCTGGTGGCTACACCTTC. It translates to CASSQPDSSGGYTF.

Of note for this clone: A read error may account for a junction end that differs from germline. J is TRBJ2-5 and V is TRBV2, with 11 bases aligning to TRBD2. The CDR3 extends over 11 amino acids. CDR1 is SNHLY, CDR2 FYNNEI, per germline. The CDR3 loop is CASSPGTSGNF. The CDR3 DNA follows: TGTGCCAGCAGTCCCGGGACTAGCGGCAACTTC.

This chain links TRBV20-1 with TRBJ2-1, with D possibly matching TRBD2 (5 bases). The CDR3 runs 11 residues. V was cut by 8 bases and J by 15 bases, with 20 bases left in between. Per the germline V gene, CDR1 is DFQATT and CDR2 is SNEGSKA (reference sequence). CDR3 bases: TGCAGTCCATTAACGTCGGGGAGCGCGTTCTTC. It codes for CSPLTSGSAFF.

The count of this clone is one. This chain uses TRBV5-4 with TRBJ1-1, with D possibly TRBD1 on 6 matching bases. This CDR3 has 13 amino acids. The V gene lost 5 bases and the J gene lost 6 bases, with 14 bases spanning the gap. CDR1 and CDR2 from the germline V gene are SGHNT and YYREEE (reference sequence). The CDR3 is CASRQQGSAEAFF. CDR3 sequence (DNA): TGTGCCAGCAGGCAACAGGGATCGGCTGAAGCTTTCTTT.

V gene TRBV6-1 combines with J gene TRBJ2-7; weak D call: TRBD1 (6 bases). In germline, CDR1 is MNHNS, CDR2 SASEGT. Trimming shortened V by 8 bases and J by 6 bases, and 17 bases separated the two germline ends. CDR3 length: 13 residues. Written as DNA, the CDR3 is TGTGCCAGCGAGACAGGTTGGGCGCGCGAGCAGTACTTC. Its translation is CASETGWAREQYF.

To note about this clone: The same CDR3 is also encoded by other DNA sequences in this sample. The V and J genes are TRBV5-4 and TRBJ2-3, with D perhaps TRBD2 (5 bases). Looked up from germline, CDR1 is SGHNT and CDR2 is YYREEE (reference sequence). CDR3 length equals 14 residues. The V and J ends lost 2 bases and 0 bases respectively, with 7 bases between them. The chain's CDR3 is CASSFGGSTDTQYF. CDR3 sequence (DNA): TGTGCCAGCAGCTTCGGCGGGAGCACAGATACGCAGTATTTT.

The gene calls are TRBV27 and TRBJ2-2; TRBD1 aligns across 10 bases. CDR1 and CDR2 (germline): MNHEY, SMNVEV (reference sequence). The CDR3 covers 17 residues. The V and J ends lost 4 bases and 5 bases, in that order; junction bases with no gene match: 10. The CDR3 bases are TGTGCCAGCAGTTCAGCCCCGGGACAGGGGCGAACCGGGGAGCTGTTTTTT. It translates to CASSSAPGQGRTGELFF.

The CDR3 spells CASSLVPVPSYEQYF. CDR3 bases: TGTGCCAGCAGCCTAGTACCGGTTCCCTCCTACGAGCAGTACTTC. This chain joins TRBV6-5 and TRBJ2-7; no clear D gene. Per the germline V gene, CDR1 is MNHEY and CDR2 is SVGAGI. This CDR3 comprises 15 residues. Trimming removed 6 bases at V and 0 bases at J, with 15 bases between.

This clone has a single count. V is TRBV5-1 and J is TRBJ1-2; the D gene is possibly TRBD1 (6 bases). CDR3 length: 15 amino acids. Trimming pared 5 bases from V and 0 bases from J, leaving 14 bases between. Germline V gives CDR1 SGHRS, CDR2 YFSETQ. CDR3 loop: CASSPGGATNYGYTF. DNA for the CDR3: TGCGCCAGCAGTCCGGGGGGCGCAACTAACTATGGCTACACCTTC. Looking up the rest from reference TRBV5-1 and TRBJ1-2 gives the full variable domain: KAGVTQTPRYLIKTRGQQVTLSCSPISGHRSVSWYQQTPGQGLQFLFEYFSETQRNKGNFPGRFSGRQFSNSRSEMNVSTLELGDSALYLCASSPGGATNYGYTFGSGTRLTVV.

This clone came up once. The sample has other DNA sequences that encode this CDR3 too. V is TRBV5-1 and J is TRBJ1-3; D call uncertain. CDR3 length equals 14 residues. The germline V gene encodes CDR1 SGHRS and CDR2 YFSETQ. V lost 1 base and J 0 bases, leaving 5 bases between the germline ends. DNA for the CDR3: TGCGCCAGCAGCTTGAGTGTCTCTGGAAACACCATATATTTT. Its translation is CASSLSVSGNTIYF.

This chain uses TRBV14 with TRBJ1-4, with D uncertain. Trimming took off 4 bases at V and 4 bases at J, with 4 bases between the two ends. CDR3 length: 12 amino acids. CDR1 and CDR2 from the germline V gene are SGHDN and FVKESK. The CDR3 is CASSRGNEKLFF. The CDR3 DNA reads as TGTGCCAGCAGCCGGGGTAATGAAAAACTGTTTTTT.

The chain carries TRBV5-4 and TRBJ1-4; D is possibly TRBD1 (6 bases). Germline assignment: CDR1 SGHNT and CDR2 YYREEE (reference sequence). V was pared by 2 bases and J by 5 bases, with 13 bases between. This CDR3 contains 15 residues. CDR3 sequence (DNA): TGTGCCAGCAGCTTATTGGGGGCGGGAAATGAAAAACTGTTTTTT. Protein: CASSLLGAGNEKLFF. Combining the CDR3 with reference TRBV5-4 and TRBJ1-4 gives the whole variable domain ETGVTQSPTHLIKTRGQQVTLRCSSQSGHNTVSWYQQALGQGPQFIFQYYREEENGRGNFPPRFSGLQFPNYSSELNVNALELDDSALYLCASSLLGAGNEKLFFGSGTQLSVL.

V and J are TRBV6-5 and TRBJ1-2; 8 bases map to TRBD1. The V gene end was trimmed by 6 bases and the J gene end by 4 bases; junction bases not matched to a gene: 7. Germline assignment: CDR1 MNHEY and CDR2 SVGAGI. The CDR3 is made up of 14 amino acids. CDR3 in DNA: TGTGCCAGCAGCCCCCCAGGGGGCGCCTATGGCTACACCTTC. Translation gives CASSPPGGAYGYTF.

This rearrangement joins TRBV19 to TRBJ2-6; 12 nucleotides match TRBD2. V dropped 7 bases and J dropped 1; count of bases not matched to a gene: 5. The CDR3 is 17 residues long. Germline V CDR1 and CDR2: LNHDA, SQIVND (reference sequence). CDR3 protein: CASTRLAGVSGANVLTF. DNA for the CDR3: TGTGCCAGTACCCGACTAGCGGGAGTTTCTGGGGCCAACGTCCTGACTTTC.

This clone was detected a few times. The rearrangement uses TRBV19 and TRBJ2-4, with 8 bases matching TRBD1. The ends lost 6 bases at V and 8 bases at J; junction bases unmatched: 6. The CDR3 is 13 residues long. The germline gives CDR1 LNHDA, CDR2 SQIVND (reference sequence). CDR3: CASSSGTGYIQYF. The CDR3 nucleotides read TGTGCCAGTAGCTCCGGGACAGGATACATTCAGTACTTC.

The chain links TRBV19 to TRBJ1-5; 7 bases match TRBD1. The ends lost 2 bases at V and 6 bases at J; junction bases unmatched: 4. The CDR3 length is 14 residues. Germline-derived CDR1 and CDR2 are LNHDA and SQIVND (reference sequence). CDR3 sequence: CASSIQGDGQPQHF. CDR3 nucleotides: TGTGCCAGTAGTATACAGGGGGATGGTCAGCCCCAGCATTTT.

This sequence joins TRBV6-4 and TRBJ1-2, with 11 bases lining up with TRBD1. The J segment lost 8 bases and the V segment lost 1 base, leaving 15 bases of the junction unmatched. The CDR3 runs to 18 residues. The germline V gene encodes CDR1 MRHNA and CDR2 SNTAGT. CDR3 nucleotides: TGTGCCAGCAGTGACTGGGGGGGACAGGGGGGACGCCCAATAGGCTACACCTTC. It yields the protein CASSDWGGQGGRPIGYTF.

This chain links TRBV7-8 with TRBJ1-4, with D unclear. The CDR3 spans 16 residues. Germline lookup yields CDR1 SGHVS and CDR2 FQNEAQ. V lost 1 base and J lost 3, with 12 bases in between. CDR3 loop: CASSLVVATANEKLFF. The CDR3 nucleotides are TGTGCCAGCAGCTTAGTTGTGGCGACGGCTAATGAAAAACTGTTTTTT. Drawing the rest from reference TRBV7-8 and TRBJ1-4, the complete variable domain is GAGVSQSPRYKVAKRGQDVALRCDPISGHVSLFWYQQALGQGPEFLTYFQNEAQLDKSGLPSDRFFAERPEGSVSTLKIQRTQQEDSAVYLCASSLVVATANEKLFFGSGTQLSVL.

The table lists this clone with a count of one. The rearrangement joins TRBV5-4 to TRBJ1-2, with a weak D call TRBD1 (6 bases). Per germline, CDR1 SGHNT and CDR2 YYREEE (reference sequence). The V gene lost 5 bases and the J gene lost 4 bases, with 15 bases spanning the gap. The CDR3 has 14 residues. CDR3 sequence reads: CASRYGGASYGYTF. For the CDR3, the DNA is TGTGCCAGCAGGTACGGGGGCGCAAGCTATGGCTACACCTTC.

The genes are TRBV28 and TRBJ1-2; D is undetermined. With 4 bases removed from V and 4 bases from J, the gap between germline ends came to 22 bases. Germline V gene lookup returns CDR1 MDHEN and CDR2 SYDVKM. CDR3 length: 17 amino acids. CDR3 loop: CASSSPPLSYGGYGYTF. The CDR3 region has the DNA TGTGCCAGCAGTTCTCCGCCGCTGAGTTATGGCGGCTATGGCTACACCTTC.

The V and J genes are TRBV10-1 and TRBJ2-7; TRBD1 aligns across 7 bases. CDR3 length: 14 residues. Germline values: CDR1 WNHNN, CDR2 SYGVQD (reference sequence). Unmatched junction bases numbered 6, after V lost 0 bases and J lost 7 bases. Written as DNA, the CDR3 is TGCGCCAGCAGTGAGTCTGACAGGGCAGGAGAGCAGTACTTC. This gives the protein CASSESDRAGEQYF.

This clone came up many times. The rearrangement joins TRBV7-2 to TRBJ2-7, with a possible D match to TRBD2 (7 bases). Germline loops: CDR1 SGHTA, CDR2 FQGNSA. The CDR3 runs 13 residues. Trimming left V 3 bases short and J 5 bases short, with 11 bases between. The CDR3 coding sequence is TGTGCCAGCAGCTTTTGGGGGGGCCACGAGCAGTACTTC. The encoded protein is CASSFWGGHEQYF.